This entry concerns a single T cell receptor (beta chain). This receptor's antigen is unknown. There are no base qualities to consult, and no much larger clone falls within one base. Inclusion was restricted to participants for whom at least one PBMC sample before ART initiation and at least two post-ART samples were available. Treatment was received in the United States of America by all participants with HIV. Before DNA extraction, cryopreserved samples of roughly 1-10 million PBMC were thawed and washed. At the time of the earliest PBMC sample for each participant with HIV, ages ranged from 23 to 54 years. Each participant contributed PBMC samples from 1-4 timepoints before ART initiation and 2-8 timepoints after ART initiation, with a median of 7 samples. For every participant, serial HIV viral load, CD4+ T-cell count, ART history and demographic data were obtained. Using a Qiagen kit on a QIAcube, genomic DNA was extracted from unsorted PBMC, with samples processed in batches of 12.

This sample is drawn from a study of long-term antiretroviral therapy in people with HIV (dated by TCRdb to 2021 to 2024). The study in broad terms: The earliest samples were collected about a decade before the 2015 WHO recommendation for immediate ART, when ART was typically delayed until CD4 counts fell. A retrospective serial study tested whether changes in peripheral blood TRB repertoire composition and diversity were associated with ART initiation and durable HIV suppression. A total of 150 to 200 cryopreserved PBMC samples came from 30 or so adults with confirmed HIV infection and were collected serially over a mean of roughly 6 years (range 1-12). About 35% of the 30 participants with HIV were female. Test extractions of a monoclonal T-cell line alongside approximately 34 polyclonal samples showed no cross-contamination during QIAcube processing.

Via the germline V gene, CDR1 is SGHVS and CDR2 FNYEAQ. The CDR3 goes from the cysteine to the phenylalanine over 17 residues. The read is trimmed to its CDR3 DNA, 51 bases read in frame from base 1. Trimming leaves V shorter by 2 bases and J shorter by 6 bases, with the junction holding 9 bases beyond the gene matches. Broader findings and caveats from the paper: Since PBMC availability was limited, sequencing covered only the TCR beta chain, with no alpha chain pairing. Starting ART was linked to a significant rise in TRB diversity, yet even after long-term ART the diversity remained significantly lower than in transplant donor controls. Inferences about post-ART repertoire changes are limited because no data were available on ART adherence, viral resistance or therapy changes. Samples dated from about 2004 to 2018, and the ART regimens used may be less effective than current ones. Unsorted PBMC were profiled instead of sorted CD4+ and CD8+ T cells because pre-ART samples had limited cell numbers. The repertoire was dominated across all time points by expanded TRB clones identified before ART initiation, although this dominance was seen to fluctuate and to decrease in many PLHIV after ART. CDR3 length ranges in HIV repertoires were narrower than in controls, and network structure suggested an antigen-experienced repertoire with only a slight naive shift after ART.

Sequencing of the TRB variable region was done with the immunoSEQ hsTCRB v3.0 assay at survey level resolution. TRB sequencing targeted a depth of 40,000-50,000 T-cell genomes per sample. TRB libraries were pooled and sequenced on an Illumina MiSeq using a v3 150-cycle kit. Per the authors' processing: Repertoire analysis was performed in R inside a reproducible Nextflow workflow that covered QC, data transformation and analysis. Custom analyses were implemented in LymphoSeq2, an R package for AIRR-Seq data exploration. After excluding a few samples that yielded fewer than 5000 total TRB sequences, roughly 190 HIV repertoires remained for analysis. Among the roughly 180 retained HIV repertoires, 55 to 60 were collected before ART initiation and 120 to 140 after ART initiation. Each repertoire was downsampled to 5000 TRB nucleotide sequences, and summary statistics were averaged across 100 downsampling iterations. The analysis kept only TRB sequences whose CDR3 regions were at least seven amino acids long. A Shannon entropy-derived clonality score and the Gini coefficient were used to measure diversity. In the repertoire networks, any two of the top 5000 CDR3 amino acid sequences were linked whenever the two sequences differed by an edit distance of one. Antigen specificity groups and MHC restriction were predicted for TRB CDR3 amino acid sequences with GLIPH2. To flag known CMV, EBV, HIV or tissue antigen associations, CDR3 amino acid sequences were matched against VDJdb and McPAS-TCR. Pre-ART, post-ART and control groups were compared with Wilcoxon signed-rank tests and Holm-Bonferroni correction. Drawn from immuneACCESS, this table holds only the in-frame rearrangements with V and J called that TCRdb kept. Clones are partly lost; checked studies trace under half to an unresolved V gene and leave the rest unexplained. V and J calls and clone size are given by that table; D and trimming were obtained from the DNA. A total of tens of thousands of clones appear in this sample, under 90% of them only once. The ten largest clones capture less than 20% of the sample.

The material sequenced was unsorted PBMCs, taken 0.5 years before starting antiretroviral therapy. The receptor comes from a man aged 35 to 55 with HIV. The chain couples TRBV7-6 to TRBJ1-4; a stretch of 10 junction bases matches TRBD1. The CDR3 loop reads CASSLSGPGTGDEKLFF. The bases are TGTGCCAGCAGCTTATCAGGCCCCGGGACAGGGGATGAAAAACTGTTTTTT. The full variable domain, with segments outside the CDR3 supplied by the reference TRBV7-6 and TRBJ1-4 proteins, appears as GAGVSQSPRYKVTKRGQDVALRCDPISGHVSLYWYRQALGQGPEFLTYFNYEAQQDKSGLPNDRFSAERPEGSISTLTIQRTEQRDSAMYRCASSLSGPGTGDEKLFFGSGTQLSVL.